What follows are 26 T cell receptor beta chains derived from one specimen sequenced in a study of blood T cell repertoires in COVID-19. Assay used: immunoSEQ multiplex PCR; TCRdb lists only in-frame clones, some missing. The data show approximately 110,000 clones, approximately 85% seen once. Sequencing input: peripheral blood. The receptors here all came from a human donor in a cohort sampled during active COVID-19.

V is TRBV3-1 (or the pseudogene TRBV3-2) and J is TRBJ2-3; 11 nucleotides align to TRBD2. Germline V gene sequence: CDR1 LGHDT, CDR2 YNNKEL (reference sequence). This CDR3 is built from 16 residues. V lost 3 bases to trimming and J lost 2 bases; unmatched junction nucleotides: 4. CDR3 protein: CASSQVSGRVTDTQYF. Written as DNA, the CDR3 is TGTGCCAGCAGCCAGGTTAGCGGGAGGGTCACAGATACGCAGTATTTT.

The chain employs TRBV18 and TRBJ1-2, with a possible D match to TRBD1 (6 bases). The germline V and J ends were trimmed by 6 bases and 6 bases, with 20 bases remaining between them. The CDR3 is 15 amino acids. CDR1 and CDR2 (germline): KGHSH, LQKENI. For the CDR3, the DNA is TGTGCCAGCTCCGTTGTCAGTCAGGGGCGGGATGGCTACACCTTC. It yields the protein CASSVVSQGRDGYTF.

J is TRBJ2-7 and V is TRBV11-2; 11 bases agree with TRBD2. With 5 bases clipped from V and 12 bases from J, the junction kept 6 bases outside the gene matches. CDR3 size: 12 residues. CDR1 is SGHAT and CDR2 is FQNNGV in the germline V gene. The CDR3 DNA reads as TGTGCCAGCAGCAAAATAGCGGGAGGGCCGTACTTC. It is translated as CASSKIAGGPYF.

This chain links TRBV3-1 (or the pseudogene TRBV3-2) with TRBJ1-1; D ambiguous. This CDR3 is built from 13 residues. Germline assignment: CDR1 LGHDT and CDR2 YNNKEL (reference sequence). With 2 bases removed from V and 1 base from J, the gap between germline ends came to 5 bases. CDR3 residues: CASSQRENTEAFF. The DNA for the CDR3 is TGTGCCAGCAGCCAACGGGAGAACACTGAAGCTTTCTTT.

This chain connects TRBV5-4 to TRBJ1-4, with a weak D call TRBD1 (5 bases). The V end was cut by 0 bases, the J end by 5 bases, with 11 bases between. CDR3 size: 15 residues. Germline values: CDR1 SGHNT, CDR2 YYREEE (reference sequence). The CDR3 sequence: CASSLGGGTNEKLFF. The CDR3 nucleotides are TGTGCCAGCAGCTTGGGGGGCGGAACGAATGAAAAACTGTTTTTT.

The chain has TRBV5-1 and TRBJ2-2; 8 bases align to TRBD2. With V trimmed by 2 bases and J by 5 bases, 5 bases remained unmatched. This CDR3 is 15 amino acids long. Germline-derived CDR1 and CDR2 are SGHRS and YFSETQ. The CDR3 DNA sequence: TGCGCCAGCAGCTTCAGCGGGAGTGATACCGGGGAGCTGTTTTTT. It codes for CASSFSGSDTGELFF. Drawing the rest from reference TRBV5-1 and TRBJ2-2, the complete variable domain is KAGVTQTPRYLIKTRGQQVTLSCSPISGHRSVSWYQQTPGQGLQFLFEYFSETQRNKGNFPGRFSGRQFSNSRSEMNVSTLELGDSALYLCASSFSGSDTGELFFGEGSRLTVL.

The J gene is TRBJ1-2, the V gene TRBV9; perhaps TRBD1 as D (5 bases). Trimming removed 4 bases at V and 7 bases at J, with 17 bases between. Germline loops: CDR1 SGDLS, CDR2 YYNGEE. The CDR3 runs to 14 residues. The CDR3 here is CASSTPAGGSGYTF. The CDR3 region has the DNA TGTGCCAGCAGCACCCCAGCGGGGGGTAGTGGCTACACCTTC.

This clone was seen once. The chain combines TRBV11-2 with TRBJ2-7; 8 positions match TRBD2. The CDR3 consists of 16 residues. Germline V CDR1 and CDR2: SGHAT, FQNNGV. J was trimmed by 1 base and V by 5 bases; bases with no gene match: 10. This chain's CDR3 is CASSTGVAGGSYEQYF. In DNA, the CDR3 is TGTGCCAGCAGCACCGGGGTGGCGGGAGGATCCTACGAGCAGTACTTC.

The J gene is TRBJ1-5, the V gene TRBV30; the match to TRBD1 covers 7 bases. CDR1 is GTSNPN and CDR2 is SVGIG in the germline V gene (reference sequence). With V trimmed by 2 bases and J by 2 bases, 12 bases remained unmatched. The CDR3 runs to 17 residues. Written as DNA, the CDR3 is TGTGCCTGGAGTCGGGACAGACACGGGGATGGCAATCAGCCCCAGCATTTT. This gives the protein CAWSRDRHGDGNQPQHF.

The rearrangement uses TRBV7-2 and TRBJ1-4; D perhaps matches TRBD1 (5 bases). The CDR3 extends over 14 amino acids. V was cut by 3 bases and J by 1 base, with 6 bases left in between. The germline CDR1 and CDR2 sequences are SGHTA and FQGNSA. DNA for the CDR3: TGTGCCAGCAGCTTCGGGGGAACTAATGAAAAACTGTTTTTT. Residues: CASSFGGTNEKLFF.

The J gene is TRBJ2-1, the V gene TRBV3-1 (or the pseudogene TRBV3-2), with D tentatively TRBD2 (5 bases). Germline values: CDR1 LGHDT, CDR2 YNNKEL (reference sequence). Trimming removed 4 bases at V and 3 bases at J, with 10 bases between. The CDR3 is 14 amino acids. The CDR3 region is CASSLRAVYNEQFF. DNA for the CDR3: TGTGCCAGCAGCCTCCGAGCGGTCTACAATGAGCAGTTCTTC.

The rearrangement uses TRBV2 and TRBJ1-1; tentative D call: TRBD1 (5 bases). Trimming took off 6 bases at V and 0 bases at J, with 11 bases between the two ends. This CDR3 contains 14 residues. CDR1 and CDR2 from the germline V gene are SNHLY and FYNNEI. CDR3 loop: CASRWTLMNTEAFF. In nucleotides, the CDR3 is TGTGCCAGCAGATGGACACTTATGAACACTGAAGCTTTCTTT.

This rearrangement joins TRBV6-1 to TRBJ2-5, with TRBD2 matching 10 bases. With 2 bases clipped from V and 2 bases from J, the junction kept 8 bases outside the gene matches. Germline values: CDR1 MNHNS, CDR2 SASEGT. The CDR3 has 17 residues. The CDR3: CASSESASGRAQETQYF. DNA of the CDR3: TGTGCCAGCAGTGAAAGCGCTAGCGGGAGAGCTCAAGAGACCCAGTACTTC.

This clone was observed once. The chain recombines TRBV5-8 with TRBJ1-1; a possible D gene is TRBD1 (5 bases). Trimming removed 4 bases at V and 1 base at J, with 14 bases between. Germline V lookup: CDR1 SGHTS, CDR2 YDEGEE. CDR3 length: 15 residues. The CDR3 is CASSPRQLTNTEAFF. The CDR3 DNA is TGTGCCAGCAGCCCCCGACAGCTTACGAACACTGAAGCTTTCTTT.

The chain recombines TRBV2 with TRBJ2-7; possibly TRBD2 for D (5 bases). Germline CDR1 and CDR2: SNHLY and FYNNEI. V lost 6 bases, J lost 5 bases, and 11 bases lay in between. The CDR3 extends over 12 amino acids. CDR3 amino acids: CASRASGDEQYF. CDR3 nucleotides: TGTGCCAGCAGGGCTTCCGGGGACGAGCAGTACTTC. The full variable domain, completed using reference TRBV2 and TRBJ2-7, is EPEVTQTPSHQVTQMGQEVILRCVPISNHLYFYWYRQILGQKVEFLVSFYNNEISEKSEIFDDQFSVERPDGSNFTLKIRSTKLEDSAMYFCASRASGDEQYFGPGTRLTVT.

The chain carries TRBV29-1 and TRBJ1-1; maybe TRBD1 (5 bases). Trimming removed 4 bases at V and 1 base at J, with 7 bases between. The germline gives CDR1 SQVTM, CDR2 ANQGSEA. The CDR3 covers 12 residues. CDR3 residues: CSVGQTNTEAFF. The CDR3 nucleotides read TGCAGCGTTGGACAGACGAACACTGAAGCTTTCTTT.

The chain carries TRBV19 and TRBJ2-3; D may be TRBD2 (6 bases). This CDR3 spans 14 amino acids. The germline V and J ends were trimmed by 5 bases and 0 bases, with 9 bases remaining between them. CDR1 and CDR2 from the germline V gene are LNHDA and SQIVND (reference sequence). The CDR3 bases are TGTGCCAGTAGTGGCGGGGACAGCACAGATACGCAGTATTTT. This sequence encodes CASSGGDSTDTQYF.

The chain links TRBV5-5 to TRBJ2-7, with TRBD1 matching 11 bases. This CDR3 has 15 residues. Trimming cost V 4 bases and J 6 bases; bases outside gene matches: 9. Germline-derived CDR1 and CDR2 are SGHKS and YYEKEE (reference sequence). The CDR3 region has the DNA TGTGCCAGCAGCATACGGACAGGGGGCCGCCGCGAGCAGTACTTC. As protein: CASSIRTGGRREQYF.

The chain employs TRBV2 and TRBJ2-1; TRBD2 matches at 7 bases. The V gene end was trimmed by 7 bases and the J gene end by 8 bases; junction bases not matched to a gene: 14. The CDR3 consists of 15 residues. Germline CDR1 is SNHLY and CDR2 is FYNNEI. The CDR3: CASIPGAGEFHEQFF. In DNA form, the CDR3 reads TGTGCCAGCATCCCTGGGGCGGGAGAGTTCCATGAGCAGTTCTTC.

The J gene is TRBJ2-2, the V gene TRBV10-2, with 9 bases lining up with TRBD1. Trimming removed 11 bases from V and 0 bases from J; junction bases left unmatched: 1. The CDR3 consists of 13 residues. The germline V gene has CDR1 WSHSY and CDR2 SAAADI. CDR3 sequence: CAGTGTNTGELFF. For the CDR3, the DNA is TGCGCCGGGACAGGGACGAACACCGGGGAGCTGTTTTTT.

CDR3 loop: CASSSPLEQFF. The CDR3 DNA sequence: TGTGCCAGCAGCTCTCCCCTCGAGCAGTTCTTC. V is TRBV21-1 and J is TRBJ2-1; the table's D call, TRBD2, has no DNA check behind it. TRBV21-1 is marked as a pseudogene. This CDR3 spans 11 amino acids.

This clone was detected only a few times. The chain is built from TRBV15 and TRBJ2-7; no clear D gene. V dropped 5 bases and J dropped 5 bases, with 16 bases sitting between them. The CDR3 length is 14 residues. The V gene's germline CDR1 is LNHNV and CDR2 YYDKDF (reference sequence). In DNA form, the CDR3 reads TGTGCCACCAGCGGCTCCACGCCAGGCAACGAGCAGTACTTC. Translating it yields CATSGSTPGNEQYF.

This clone has a handful of counts. Other DNA sequences in this specimen translate into the identical CDR3. The chain couples TRBV3-1 (or the pseudogene TRBV3-2) to TRBJ1-3; 9 bases are shared with TRBD1. Germline trimming cut 4 bases from V and 2 bases from J; bases unmatched to any gene: 3. Germline V CDR1 and CDR2: LGHDT, YNNKEL (reference sequence). The CDR3 has 15 residues. Here the CDR3 DNA reads TGTGCCAGCAGCCGCGGGACAGGGACTGGAAACACCATATATTTT. Amino acids: CASSRGTGTGNTIYF.

The V and J genes are TRBV11-2 and TRBJ1-2; weak D call: TRBD1 (5 bases). Per germline, CDR1 SGHAT and CDR2 FQNNGV. Trimming cost V 3 bases and J 1 base, with 12 bases left between them. The CDR3 extends over 15 amino acids. CDR3 bases: TGTGCCAGCAGCTTGAGGACAAGCCATAACTATGGCTACACCTTC. It codes for CASSLRTSHNYGYTF.

The gene calls are TRBV10-1 and TRBJ1-3, with TRBD1 matching 7 bases. The J segment lost 0 bases and the V segment lost 0 bases, leaving 2 bases of the junction unmatched. Germline V lookup: CDR1 WNHNN, CDR2 SYGVQD (reference sequence). There are 16 residues in the CDR3. Here the CDR3 reads CASSESGTASGNTIYF. For the CDR3, the DNA is TGCGCCAGCAGTGAGTCGGGGACAGCCTCTGGAAACACCATATATTTT.

V usage is TRBV6-5 and J usage is TRBJ1-2; no firm D call. Trimming shortened V by 7 bases and J by 10 bases, and 19 bases separated the two germline ends. The CDR3 spans 13 residues. The germline CDR1 and CDR2 sequences are MNHEY and SVGAGI. The CDR3 bases are TGTGCCAGCACCCCCCGGGGAGGAAATGACTACACCTTC. Residues: CASTPRGGNDYTF.